Listed below are T cell receptor beta chains from one sample, sequenced in a study of cytomegalovirus exposure and HLA in healthy donors. Only in-frame clones appear in the TCRdb table, and some are missing; sequencing was by immunoSEQ multiplex PCR. The sample lists about 160,000 clones; around 77% were seen once. Material for sequencing was PBMCs. The receptors come from a man aged 45 to 65 in good health and CMV-seropositive. CDR3s leave out the opening cysteine and the closing phenylalanine or tryptophan. Fields, in order: V gene, CDR3 protein.

>TRBV27
ASSSRTYGYT
>TRBV10-2
ASGKDRPNTEAF
>TRBV5-1
ASSLEDRDYGYT
>TRBV19
ASRRDREANQPQH
>TRBV7-2
ASDSAGAGKTQY
>TRBV19
ASSRTGKNNSPLH
>TRBV7-9
ASSLSGGNGQDFL
>TRBV19
ASSIGQLSTDTQY
>TRBV10-3
AISESVGGLYEQY
>TRBV25-1
ASSERANYGYT
>TRBV7-2
ASSLAGGAYEQY
>TRBV19
ASSIRRRITNTGELF
>TRBV7-9
ASSLGTSGAARH
>TRBV5-1
ASSLARLAGSETQY
>TRBV5-1
ASSLDRANTIY
>TRBV4-3
ASSNPLGAGADTQY
>TRBV27
ASSFTAGTVSYEQY
>TRBV5-1
ASRGQGLNYGYT
>TRBV9
ASSAGQGPREQY
>TRBV7-9
ASSLLDWAKLSSRGELF
>TRBV7-9
ASSLVRSGGAGSEAF